The rows below give T cell receptor beta chains drawn from one sample of a study of OX40 agonist ivuxolimab in advanced cancers. Sequencing was performed with immunoSEQ multiplex PCR; in TCRdb, only in-frame clones are kept and a portion is missing. The sample has some 87,000 clones, roughly 91% seen once. This specimen consisted of CD4+ or CD8+ T cells sorted from blood, obtained in a trial of the OX40 agonist ivuxolimab. The source of these receptors is an adult with an advanced solid tumor such as melanoma, head and neck, liver or kidney cancer. The CDR3 runs from the conserved cysteine through the conserved F or W. The order of the fields is J gene, V gene, clone size, D gene, CDR3 DNA, CDR3 protein. A D gene is named only where the DNA matches it firmly. Expanded clones get a size class; other rows say once, few or many, or leave the size out.

j_gene: TRBJ2-7
v_gene: TRBV11-2
abundance: once
d_gene: NA
CDR3nt: TGTGCCAGCAGCTTAGCATCCGGGACCGGGACTTACGAGCAGTACTTC
CDR3aa: CASSLASGTGTYEQYF

j_gene: TRBJ1-5
v_gene: TRBV2
abundance: NA
d_gene: NA
CDR3nt: TGTGCCAGCACCCCGGGCCGGGTCAATCAGCCCCAGCATTTT
CDR3aa: CASTPGRVNQPQHF

j_gene: TRBJ1-2
v_gene: TRBV6-6
abundance: NA
d_gene: TRBD1
CDR3nt: TGTGCCAGCAGCCCGGGACAGGGCGGCCCCAATGGCTACACCTTC
CDR3aa: CASSPGQGGPNGYTF

j_gene: TRBJ1-4
v_gene: TRBV18
abundance: NA
d_gene: NA
CDR3nt: TGTGCCAGCTCACTGGAACAGGGTAACCAAGAAAAACTGTTTTTT
CDR3aa: CASSLEQGNQEKLFF

j_gene: TRBJ2-2
v_gene: TRBV18
abundance: NA
d_gene: NA
CDR3nt: TGTGCCAGCTCACCACCGATCGGACCGGACACCGGGGAGCTGTTTTTT
CDR3aa: CASSPPIGPDTGELFF

j_gene: TRBJ1-3
v_gene: TRBV5-4
abundance: NA
d_gene: TRBD1
CDR3nt: TGTGCCAGCAGCTATACAGGGGTTAGCTCTGGAAACACCATATATTTT
CDR3aa: CASSYTGVSSGNTIYF

j_gene: TRBJ2-7
v_gene: TRBV5-4
abundance: NA
d_gene: TRBD2
CDR3nt: TGTGCCAGCAGCCCGAGGGTAGCGGGAGTTGGCGACGAGCAGTACTTC
CDR3aa: CASSPRVAGVGDEQYF

j_gene: TRBJ2-7
v_gene: TRBV18
abundance: NA
d_gene: TRBD1
CDR3nt: TGTGCCACGGCGAGGGACAGGGCAACCTACGAGCAGTACTTC
CDR3aa: CATARDRATYEQYF

j_gene: TRBJ2-1
v_gene: TRBV11-3
abundance: NA
d_gene: TRBD1
CDR3nt: TGTGCCAGCAGCCGAACAGGGGACAATGAGCAGTTCTTC
CDR3aa: CASSRTGDNEQFF

j_gene: TRBJ2-7
v_gene: TRBV30
abundance: NA
d_gene: NA
CDR3nt: TGTGCCTGGAGCGCCGGCTACGAGCAGTACTTC
CDR3aa: CAWSAGYEQYF

j_gene: TRBJ1-1
v_gene: TRBV29-1
abundance: NA
d_gene: NA
CDR3nt: TGCAGCGTTGGAGTAGGGGGGCGCAAAACTGAAGCTTTCTTT
CDR3aa: CSVGVGGRKTEAFF

j_gene: TRBJ1-5
v_gene: TRBV30
abundance: NA
d_gene: NA
CDR3nt: TGTGCCTGGGAGGCCCCTGGGGGGAGGCAGCCCCAGCATTTT
CDR3aa: CAWEAPGGRQPQHF

j_gene: TRBJ1-1
v_gene: TRBV7-9
abundance: once
d_gene: NA
CDR3nt: TGTGCCAGCAGCTTATGGGACGGCCGTTATATGAACACTGAAGCTTTCTTT
CDR3aa: CASSLWDGRYMNTEAFF

j_gene: TRBJ2-1
v_gene: TRBV7-6
abundance: NA
d_gene: TRBD1
CDR3nt: TGTGCCAGCAGCCATAACGCAGGGGGCCCTTACAATGAGCAGTTCTTC
CDR3aa: CASSHNAGGPYNEQFF

j_gene: TRBJ2-1
v_gene: TRBV10-3
abundance: NA
d_gene: NA
CDR3nt: TGTGCCATCACCCCAGACTTACAGAGCTCCTACAATGAGCAGTTCTTC
CDR3aa: CAITPDLQSSYNEQFF

j_gene: TRBJ2-3
v_gene: TRBV6-4
abundance: NA
d_gene: TRBD2
CDR3nt: TGTGCCAGCAGTGACTCGGGCGGGAGAGGCACAGATACGCAGTATTTT
CDR3aa: CASSDSGGRGTDTQYF

j_gene: TRBJ1-3
v_gene: TRBV29-1
abundance: NA
d_gene: NA
CDR3nt: TGCAGCGCAAAGAATCACTCTGGAAACACCATATATTTT
CDR3aa: CSAKNHSGNTIYF

j_gene: TRBJ2-1
v_gene: TRBV5-4
abundance: NA
d_gene: NA
CDR3nt: TGTGCCAGCAGCTTGTTTGGGACACCCAATGAGCAGTTCTTC
CDR3aa: CASSLFGTPNEQFF

j_gene: TRBJ1-1
v_gene: TRBV7-9
abundance: NA
d_gene: NA
CDR3nt: TGTGCCAGCAGCTTCGTTAGGGACGCTGAAGCTTTCTTT
CDR3aa: CASSFVRDAEAFF

j_gene: TRBJ2-5
v_gene: TRBV5-1
abundance: NA
d_gene: NA
CDR3nt: TGCGCCAGCAGCTTGGTGCCCCAGGGAGAGACCCAGTACTTC
CDR3aa: CASSLVPQGETQYF

j_gene: TRBJ1-4
v_gene: TRBV29-1
abundance: once
d_gene: TRBD1
CDR3nt: TGCAGCGTTGGGACAGGAACTAATGAAAAACTGTTTTTT
CDR3aa: CSVGTGTNEKLFF

j_gene: TRBJ2-4
v_gene: TRBV30
abundance: NA
d_gene: TRBD1
CDR3nt: TGTGCCTGGACGACAGGGTCCCTAGCCAAAAACATTCAGTACTTC
CDR3aa: CAWTTGSLAKNIQYF

j_gene: TRBJ2-2
v_gene: TRBV11-2
abundance: NA
d_gene: NA
CDR3nt: TGTGCCAGCAGCCAGCTGGGGGTTAACACCGGGGAGCTGTTTTTT
CDR3aa: CASSQLGVNTGELFF

j_gene: TRBJ1-2
v_gene: TRBV6-1
abundance: once
d_gene: NA
CDR3nt: TGTGCCAGCAGCGAGGGTTTGTTGGGGAACTATGGCTACACCTTC
CDR3aa: CASSEGLLGNYGYTF

j_gene: TRBJ1-1
v_gene: TRBV19
abundance: once
d_gene: NA
CDR3nt: TGTGCCAGCCGGACAGACACTGAAGCTTTCTTT
CDR3aa: CASRTDTEAFF

j_gene: TRBJ2-1
v_gene: TRBV7-9
abundance: NA
d_gene: TRBD2
CDR3nt: TGTGCCAGCTGCCTATGGAGCGGGAGTATTGAGCAGTTCTTC
CDR3aa: CASCLWSGSIEQFF

j_gene: TRBJ2-1
v_gene: TRBV28
abundance: NA
d_gene: NA
CDR3nt: TGTGCCAGCAGCCCCTACAATGAGCAGTTCTTC
CDR3aa: CASSPYNEQFF

j_gene: TRBJ2-1
v_gene: TRBV4-2
abundance: once
d_gene: TRBD2
CDR3nt: TGTGCCAGCAGCCAAGCCGCCTATAGCGGGAGGCCTTACAATGAGCAGTTCTTC
CDR3aa: CASSQAAYSGRPYNEQFF

j_gene: TRBJ1-4
v_gene: TRBV7-3
abundance: NA
d_gene: TRBD1
CDR3nt: TGTGCCAGCAGCTCGACAGGGGCAACTAATGAAAAACTGTTTTTT
CDR3aa: CASSSTGATNEKLFF

j_gene: TRBJ1-1
v_gene: TRBV6-6
abundance: NA
d_gene: NA
CDR3nt: TGTGCCAGCTCCTTCCACATAGTAAACACTGAAGCTTTCTTT
CDR3aa: CASSFHIVNTEAFF

j_gene: TRBJ2-1
v_gene: TRBV11-2
abundance: NA
d_gene: TRBD1
CDR3nt: TGTGCCAGCGGACTCCAAACAGGGGGACTTGAGCAGTTCTTC
CDR3aa: CASGLQTGGLEQFF

j_gene: TRBJ1-2
v_gene: TRBV25-1
abundance: NA
d_gene: NA
CDR3nt: TGTGCCAGCAGTGAGCCGGCTGGCGGCTACACCTTC
CDR3aa: CASSEPAGGYTF

j_gene: TRBJ1-5
v_gene: TRBV6-6
abundance: NA
d_gene: NA
CDR3nt: TGTGCCAGCACCGGGACGGTTAGCAATCAGCCCCAGCATTTT
CDR3aa: CASTGTVSNQPQHF

j_gene: TRBJ2-7
v_gene: TRBV5-1
abundance: NA
d_gene: NA
CDR3nt: TGCGCCAGCAGTGCGGGGGCTGCCTACGAGCAGTACTTC
CDR3aa: CASSAGAAYEQYF

j_gene: TRBJ2-3
v_gene: TRBV27
abundance: once
d_gene: NA
CDR3nt: TGTGCCAGCAGTTTTACAGGGTCAGATACGCAGTATTTT
CDR3aa: CASSFTGSDTQYF

j_gene: TRBJ1-2
v_gene: TRBV20-1
abundance: NA
d_gene: NA
CDR3nt: TGCAGTGCCTCCCTCTATGGCTACACCTTC
CDR3aa: CSASLYGYTF

j_gene: TRBJ2-4
v_gene: TRBV19
abundance: NA
d_gene: NA
CDR3nt: TGTGCCAGTAGCCAACCAGGGATAGCCAAAAACATTCAGTACTTC
CDR3aa: CASSQPGIAKNIQYF

j_gene: TRBJ2-5
v_gene: TRBV30
abundance: once
d_gene: TRBD2
CDR3nt: TGTGCCTGGAGTACCCCGGGAGGCGGGGCCCAGTACTTC
CDR3aa: CAWSTPGGGAQYF

j_gene: TRBJ1-5
v_gene: TRBV6-5
abundance: NA
d_gene: NA
CDR3nt: TGTGCCAGCAGTTATATGGGGGGGAATCAGCCCCAGCATTTT
CDR3aa: CASSYMGGNQPQHF

j_gene: TRBJ2-3
v_gene: TRBV5-1
abundance: NA
d_gene: NA
CDR3nt: TGCGCCAGCAGCTTGGAACGCCCTAGCACAGATACGCAGTATTTT
CDR3aa: CASSLERPSTDTQYF

j_gene: TRBJ1-2
v_gene: TRBV7-2
abundance: NA
d_gene: TRBD1
CDR3nt: TGTGCCAGCAGCTTTATGGGACAGCCGGCGATCGAAGGCTACACCTTC
CDR3aa: CASSFMGQPAIEGYTF

j_gene: TRBJ1-5
v_gene: TRBV2
abundance: once
d_gene: NA
CDR3nt: TGTGCCAGCAGTCGAGAACAGGGAGGCTATCAGCCCCAGCATTTT
CDR3aa: CASSREQGGYQPQHF

j_gene: TRBJ1-2
v_gene: TRBV28
abundance: few
d_gene: TRBD1
CDR3nt: TGTGCCAGCAGTCCGCCGACAGGGGGCTTCGTCTATGGCTACACCTTC
CDR3aa: CASSPPTGGFVYGYTF

j_gene: TRBJ2-7
v_gene: TRBV7-2
abundance: NA
d_gene: NA
CDR3nt: TGTGCCAGCAGCTTAGCGGGCTTCTACGAGCAGTACTTC
CDR3aa: CASSLAGFYEQYF

j_gene: TRBJ2-3
v_gene: TRBV30
abundance: NA
d_gene: TRBD2
CDR3nt: TGTGCCTGGAGTGTGAAGACTAGCGGAACCACAGATACGCAGTATTTT
CDR3aa: CAWSVKTSGTTDTQYF

j_gene: TRBJ2-7
v_gene: TRBV23-1
abundance: NA
d_gene: NA
CDR3nt: TGCGCCAACCCCTCACGCACCGGCCCGCGGGAGCAGTACTTC
CDR3aa: CANPSRTGPREQYF

j_gene: TRBJ2-2
v_gene: TRBV11-2
abundance: NA
d_gene: NA
CDR3nt: TGTGCCAGCGCGGGCGAACGGAACGGGGAGCTGTTTTTT
CDR3aa: CASAGERNGELFF

j_gene: TRBJ2-2
v_gene: TRBV5-4
abundance: once
d_gene: TRBD2
CDR3nt: TGTGCCAGCAGCCCGGTACTGGGACTAAGAGGGGTCGGGGAGCTGTTTTTT
CDR3aa: CASSPVLGLRGVGELFF

j_gene: TRBJ2-1
v_gene: TRBV19
abundance: NA
d_gene: TRBD2
CDR3nt: TGTGCCAGTAGTATAGGGACTAGACTTGGGAATGAGCAGTTCTTC
CDR3aa: CASSIGTRLGNEQFF

j_gene: TRBJ2-7
v_gene: TRBV14
abundance: NA
d_gene: TRBD2
CDR3nt: TGTGCCAGCAGCCCGGGACTAGCGAAAAGGGAGCAGTACTTC
CDR3aa: CASSPGLAKREQYF

j_gene: TRBJ2-5
v_gene: TRBV4-3
abundance: NA
d_gene: NA
CDR3nt: TGCGCCAGCAGCCGGGCACTAGGCACTCAAGAGACCCAGTACTTC
CDR3aa: CASSRALGTQETQYF

j_gene: TRBJ1-2
v_gene: TRBV7-3
abundance: NA
d_gene: TRBD1
CDR3nt: TGTGCCAGCAGCTCTACCGGGACAGGGGGGCGCTATGGCTACACCTTC
CDR3aa: CASSSTGTGGRYGYTF

j_gene: TRBJ2-3
v_gene: TRBV5-5
abundance: NA
d_gene: NA
CDR3nt: TGTGCCAGCAGCTTGGAACCCCGCACAGATACGCAGTATTTT
CDR3aa: CASSLEPRTDTQYF